This TCR beta chain comes out of a study of blood T cell repertoires in COVID-19. Trimming took 2 bases from V and 0 from J, leaving 12 bases between them. The CDR3 extends over 16 amino acids. Germline CDR1 is SGHRS and CDR2 is YFSETQ. Authors' analysis steps: Amplification with reference gene primers provided the estimates of nucleated cell counts. The data were produced by immunoSEQ multiplex PCR, yet TCRdb's version contains in-frame clones alone and is incomplete. From that table come the V and J calls and clone size; the DNA was used to work out D and trimming. The sample lists more than 200,000 clones, around 80% occurring once.

V gene TRBV5-1 combines with J gene TRBJ1-3; D is unclear. Material: peripheral blood. The TCR comes from a woman of 80 years or more with COVID-19, enrolled during active disease. The CDR3 loop is CASSFLGTSSGNTIYF. CDR3 bases: TGCGCCAGCAGCTTTTTAGGAACTAGCTCTGGAAACACCATATATTTT.